Listed here are 3 T cell receptor beta chains from one sample, sequenced in a study of CXCR3-negative and CXCR3-positive naive CD8 T cells. Via 5' RACE with UMI labels, TRB cDNA libraries were prepared. Using the 5' RACE reads, TCRdb records one entry per CDR3 protein without DNA. This repertoire includes tens of thousands of distinct CDR3 sequences. The specimen sequenced was naive CXCR3- CD8+ T cells from blood. Subset reported: CD45RO-CCR7+CD27+CD95- naive CD8+ T cells lacking CXCR3 (TNR3-). The receptors here all came from a human donor in good health. Some clones in this sample may be carry-over from other donors' samples.

The V call is TRBV10-3, the J call TRBJ2-7; there is no DNA to check the TCRdb D call of TRBD1. Germline V lookup: CDR1 ENHRY, CDR2 SYGVKD. The CDR3 has 14 residues. CDR3 amino acids: CAISEGKTGDEQYF.

The rearrangement links TRBV29-1 to TRBJ1-1; the D call from TCRdb, TRBD1, cannot be confirmed without DNA. Germline loops: CDR1 SQVTM, CDR2 ANQGSEA. The CDR3 extends over 14 amino acids. The CDR3 is CSVVLGGASTEAFF.

The gene calls are TRBV29-1 and TRBJ1-2. Germline CDR1 reads SQVTM; CDR2 reads ANQGSEA. This CDR3 comprises 14 residues. CDR3 in amino acids: CSVDELTTNYGYTF.